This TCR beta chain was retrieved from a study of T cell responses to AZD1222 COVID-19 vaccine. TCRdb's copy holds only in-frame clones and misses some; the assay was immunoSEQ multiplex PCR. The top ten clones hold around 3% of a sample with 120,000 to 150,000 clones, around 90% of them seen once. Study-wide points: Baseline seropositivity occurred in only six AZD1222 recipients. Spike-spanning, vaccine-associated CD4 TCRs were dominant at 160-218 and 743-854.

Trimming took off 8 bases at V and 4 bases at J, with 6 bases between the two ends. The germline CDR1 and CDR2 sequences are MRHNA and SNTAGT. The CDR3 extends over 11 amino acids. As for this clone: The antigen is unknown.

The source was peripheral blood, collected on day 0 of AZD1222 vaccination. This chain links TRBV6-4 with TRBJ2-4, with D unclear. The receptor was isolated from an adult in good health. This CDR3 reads CASALKNIQYF. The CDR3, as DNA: TGTGCCAGCGCCCTTAAAAACATTCAGTACTTC.